Detailed here is one TCR beta chain. Authors' analysis steps: Counts of nucleated cells, estimated from reference gene primer amplification, were obtained. Here immunoSEQ multiplex PCR was the method, and the copy in TCRdb shows in-frame clones only, minus some. The V and J calls and clone size are taken from that table; D and trimming were inferred from the DNA. This table has around 200,000 clones, around 80% appearing once. This sample was taken from a study of blood T cell repertoires in COVID-19. The wider study: The United States, Italy and Spain supplied acute and convalescent COVID-19 samples.

Looked up from germline, CDR1 is LGHDT and CDR2 is YNNKEL (reference sequence). The CDR3 has 17 residues. The V and J ends lost 0 bases and 5 bases, in that order; junction bases with no gene match: 9. The sequence came from a man aged 45 to 65 who had recovered from COVID-19. This sequence joins TRBV3-1 (or the pseudogene TRBV3-2) and TRBJ2-5; TRBD2 matches 10 bases. The sample was peripheral blood. CDR3 bases: TGTGCCAGCAGCCAAGAGGAACTAGCGGGAAGAGGGGAGACCCAGTACTTC. The encoded protein is CASSQEELAGRGETQYF.